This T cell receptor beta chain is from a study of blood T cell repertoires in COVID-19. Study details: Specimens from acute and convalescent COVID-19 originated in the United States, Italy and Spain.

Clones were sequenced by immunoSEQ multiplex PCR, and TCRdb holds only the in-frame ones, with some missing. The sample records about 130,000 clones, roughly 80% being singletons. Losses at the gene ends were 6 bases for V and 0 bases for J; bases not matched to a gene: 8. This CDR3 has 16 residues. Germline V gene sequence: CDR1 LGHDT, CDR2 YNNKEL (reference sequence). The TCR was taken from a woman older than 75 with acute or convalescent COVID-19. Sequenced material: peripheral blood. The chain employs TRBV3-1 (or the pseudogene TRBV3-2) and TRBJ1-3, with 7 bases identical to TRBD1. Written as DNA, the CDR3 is TGTGCCAGCAGTCCACAGGGGCCTACCTCTGGAAACACCATATATTTT. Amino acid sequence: CASSPQGPTSGNTIYF.